This T cell receptor (beta chain) stems from a study of T-cell reconstitution after alpha-beta-depleted transplantation in children. V lost 1 base to trimming and J lost 2 bases, with 9 bases between them. CDR3 length: 16 amino acids. Germline V gives CDR1 SGHVS, CDR2 FNYEAQ. A few counts support this clonotype. Construction of the TCRbeta library involved unique molecular identifiers. From the PCR reads, TCRdb called clonotypes with MiXCR, one entry per CDR3 protein. Among 700,000 or so distinct CDR3 sequences listed, about an eighth were seen once. This receptor was obtained from a girl aged 2 to 9 with congenital amegakaryocytic thrombocytopenia, due to receive a stem cell transplant. The chain combines TRBV7-6 with TRBJ2-6; D perhaps matches TRBD2 (6 bases). The material sequenced was PBMCs, taken before TCRalphabeta/CD19-depleted stem cell transplant. The chain's CDR3 is CASSLEAGPGANVLTF. The CDR3 DNA reads TGTGCCAGCAGCTTAGAGGCGGGACCTGGGGCCAACGTCCTGACTTTC.